The clone carrying this TCR beta chain has only a few counts. These data are taken from a study of blood T cell repertoires in COVID-19. Study-wide background: From the United States, Italy and Spain came samples of acute and convalescent COVID-19. Nucleic acid was either cDNA or gDNA, and it came from T cells, B-cell-depleted T cells, or PBMCs.

The table came from immunoSEQ multiplex PCR; TCRdb's copy has only in-frame clones and leaves some out. The sample has 100,000 or so clones; around 88% are singletons. The CDR3 covers 15 residues. CDR1 KGHDR and CDR2 SFDVKD come from the germline V gene. Trimming took 3 bases from V and 3 from J; bases not matched to a gene: 4. Sequencing input: peripheral blood. J is TRBJ2-1 and V is TRBV24-1, with 7 bases lining up with TRBD1. The sequence derives from a man in his 60s with acute or convalescent COVID-19. Written as DNA, the CDR3 is TGTGCCACCAGTGATACGACAGGGAACTACAATGAGCAGTTCTTC. Amino acids: CATSDTTGNYNEQFF.